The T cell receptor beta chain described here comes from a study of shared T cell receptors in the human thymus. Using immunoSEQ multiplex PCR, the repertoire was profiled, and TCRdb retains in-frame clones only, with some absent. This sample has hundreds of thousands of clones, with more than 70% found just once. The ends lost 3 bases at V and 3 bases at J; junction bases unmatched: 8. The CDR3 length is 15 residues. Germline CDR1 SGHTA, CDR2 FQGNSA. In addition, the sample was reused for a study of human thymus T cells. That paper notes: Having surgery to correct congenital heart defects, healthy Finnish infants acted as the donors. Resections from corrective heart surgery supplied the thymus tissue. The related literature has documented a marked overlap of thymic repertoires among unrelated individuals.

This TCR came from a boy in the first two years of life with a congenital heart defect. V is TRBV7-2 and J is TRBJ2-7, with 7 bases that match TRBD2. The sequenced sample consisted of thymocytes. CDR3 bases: TGTGCCAGCAGCTTCGACCGGGGGGAGGGCTACGAGCAGTACTTC. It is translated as CASSFDRGEGYEQYF.